The T cell receptor beta chain under discussion was sequenced for a study of blood T cell repertoires in COVID-19. Overall study context: In each case, the material was cDNA or gDNA derived from T cells, B-cell-depleted T cells, or PBMCs.

The CDR3 length is 15 residues. Germline V gene sequence: CDR1 SGDLS, CDR2 YYNGEE. Trimming at V came to 3 bases and at J to 4 bases, leaving 6 bases not matched to a gene. Using immunoSEQ multiplex PCR, the repertoire was profiled, and TCRdb retains in-frame clones only, with some absent. The sample has 250,000 to 300,000 clones, under 90% seen once. The sequence derives from a woman in her sixties or seventies with active or convalescent COVID-19. Sequenced material: peripheral blood. This sequence joins TRBV9 and TRBJ1-2, with 10 bases that match TRBD1. CDR3: CASSETGGLRYGYTF. The CDR3 DNA sequence: TGTGCCAGCAGCGAGACAGGGGGCCTACGCTATGGCTACACCTTC.